This is a list of T cell receptor beta chains from one sample in a study of blood T cell repertoires in COVID-19. Sequencing was performed with immunoSEQ multiplex PCR; in TCRdb, only in-frame clones are kept and a portion is missing. The sample holds about 330,000 clones, around 84% seen once. What was sequenced was PBMCs or T cells enriched from blood (not recorded which). These receptors all stem from a woman aged 18 to 35 who had recovered from COVID-19. CDR3s include the opening cysteine and the closing phenylalanine or tryptophan. The order of the fields is clone size, D gene, V gene, J gene, CDR3 protein, CDR3 DNA. The D gene is left open where the match is weak. Not every row has a clone size; where given, it reads once, few, many or a size class.

NA	TRBD1	TRBV3-1/TRBV3-2	TRBJ1-5	CASSQGGQGDQPQHF	TGTGCCAGCAGCCAAGGTGGACAGGGGGATCAGCCCCAGCATTTT
NA	TRBD1	TRBV28	TRBJ1-4	CASSMTGTLANEKLFF	TGTGCCAGCAGTATGACAGGGACGTTGGCTAATGAAAAACTGTTTTTT
NA	NA	TRBV7-9	TRBJ1-2	CASSRDTGYTF	TGTGCCAGCAGCCGGGACACCGGCTACACCTTC
NA	TRBD1	TRBV28	TRBJ2-7	CASSPGRGTGGYEQYF	TGTGCCAGCAGTCCCGGTAGGGGGACAGGGGGCTACGAGCAGTACTTC
NA	NA	TRBV9	TRBJ1-1	CASSVDQGGETEAFF	TGTGCCAGCAGCGTAGATCAGGGTGGAGAAACTGAAGCTTTCTTT
NA	NA	TRBV7-9	TRBJ1-2	CASSPGNPVYGYTF	TGTGCCAGCAGCCCAGGGAACCCGGTCTATGGCTACACCTTC
NA	NA	TRBV7-2	TRBJ2-7	CASSSPGDGAYEQYF	TGTGCCAGCAGCTCCCCGGGGGACGGCGCCTACGAGCAGTACTTC
NA	NA	TRBV28	TRBJ1-4	CASSLFIGEGEKLFF	TGTGCCAGCAGTTTATTTATAGGGGAAGGAGAAAAACTGTTTTTT
NA	NA	TRBV12-5	TRBJ1-2	CASGLVQLDGYTF	TGTGCTAGTGGTTTGGTACAGTTAGATGGCTACACCTTC
NA	NA	TRBV7-3	TRBJ2-6	CASSQDQAGVLTF	TGTGCCAGCAGCCAAGACCAGGCCGGCGTCCTGACTTTC
NA	TRBD1	TRBV28	TRBJ2-3	CASSSQGMDTQYF	TGTGCCAGCAGTTCACAGGGGATGGATACGCAGTATTTT
NA	NA	TRBV6-5	TRBJ1-4	CASRREGNRVEKLFF	TGTGCCAGCAGGAGGGAAGGGAATAGGGTTGAAAAACTGTTTTTT
NA	NA	TRBV7-2	TRBJ2-2	CASSLLVAGELFF	TGTGCCAGCAGCTTATTAGTGGCCGGGGAGCTGTTTTTT
NA	TRBD1	TRBV6-8	TRBJ2-3	CASSCGQGAITPHTDTQYF	TGTGCCAGCAGTTGTGGACAGGGGGCCATAACCCCCCACACAGATACGCAGTATTTT
NA	NA	TRBV12-3/TRBV12-4	TRBJ1-1	CASSVTGNTEAFF	TGTGCCAGCAGTGTCACAGGGAACACTGAAGCTTTCTTT
NA	TRBD1	TRBV29-1	TRBJ1-2	CSVDVGTGRYGYTF	TGCAGCGTTGATGTAGGGACAGGTCGCTATGGCTACACCTTC
NA	TRBD2	TRBV6-6	TRBJ2-1	CASSHGWTSGANNEQFF	TGTGCCAGCAGTCACGGTTGGACTAGCGGAGCAAACAATGAGCAGTTCTTC
NA	NA	TRBV18	TRBJ1-2	CASSPTVSNYGYTF	TGTGCCAGCTCACCGACAGTTTCTAACTATGGCTACACCTTC
NA	TRBD1	TRBV4-1	TRBJ1-3	CASSQSDRETGNTIYF	TGCGCCAGCAGCCAAAGCGACAGGGAGACTGGAAACACCATATATTTT
NA	TRBD2	TRBV2	TRBJ2-1	CASSGRGGPNEQFF	TGTGCCAGCAGTGGCCGGGGGGGCCCCAATGAGCAGTTCTTC
NA	TRBD2	TRBV9	TRBJ2-1	CASSGGAGGGHEQFF	TGTGCCAGCAGCGGGGGAGCGGGAGGGGGACATGAGCAGTTCTTC
NA	NA	TRBV4-1	TRBJ1-2	CASSQAPSYGYTF	TGCGCCAGCAGCCAAGCCCCCAGCTATGGCTACACCTTC
NA	TRBD1	TRBV7-9	TRBJ1-3	CASSPAPGQGNSGNTIYF	TGTGCCAGCAGCCCAGCACCGGGACAGGGGAATTCTGGAAACACCATATATTTT
NA	NA	TRBV5-6	TRBJ2-4	CASSELGNIQYF	TGTGCCAGCAGCGAGCTAGGAAACATTCAGTACTTC
once	TRBD2	TRBV27	TRBJ2-1	CASSFLGLAGPLYNEQFF	TGTGCCAGCAGTTTCCTCGGACTAGCGGGCCCCCTCTACAATGAGCAGTTCTTC
NA	TRBD1	TRBV6-1	TRBJ1-5	CASSEVRGGTGYFSNQPQHF	TGTGCCAGCAGTGAAGTACGGGGCGGGACAGGGTATTTTAGCAATCAGCCCCAGCATTTT
NA	TRBD1	TRBV11-2	TRBJ2-7	CASSPGQGEVYEQYF	TGTGCCAGCAGCCCGGGACAGGGTGAAGTCTACGAGCAGTACTTC
NA	NA	TRBV6-5	TRBJ2-5	CASSSYQETQYF	TGTGCCAGCAGCTCGTACCAAGAGACCCAGTACTTC
NA	NA	TRBV27	TRBJ2-3	CASSFGGTTGTDTQYF	TGTGCCAGCAGTTTCGGCGGTACCACTGGGACAGATACGCAGTATTTT
NA	NA	TRBV6-5	TRBJ1-1	CASSSGQTRNTEAFF	TGTGCCAGCAGTTCAGGACAGACACGGAACACTGAAGCTTTCTTT
NA	NA	TRBV3-1/TRBV3-2	TRBJ1-2	CASSQATRVGGYTF	TGTGCCAGCAGCCAAGCCACCAGGGTAGGTGGCTACACCTTC
NA	TRBD1	TRBV2	TRBJ2-1	CASSFWDRYNEQFF	TGTGCCAGCAGTTTTTGGGACAGATACAATGAGCAGTTCTTC